Given below is one TCR beta chain in context. What it binds is unknown. This specimen comes from a study of T-cell memory formation after mild COVID-19. Overall study results and limits: Contracting CD4+ clones lay largely in CM and EM, with CD8+ ones residing in EMRA. In second-wave clones peaking day 37, SARS-CoV-2 specificity remained unconfirmed.

The CDR3 sequence is 15 residues long. V lost 0 bases and J lost 3; bases outside the gene matches: 4. CDR1 and CDR2 (germline): KGHSH, LQKENI. MiXCR, run by TCRdb on the 5' RACE reads, gives a single entry per CDR3 protein. The data show fewer than 700,000 distinct CDR3 sequences, with around 17% seen just once and 12% held by the top ten. Sequenced material: PBMCs or a T cell subset sorted from them (not recorded which). The chain is built from TRBV18 and TRBJ2-7; 8 nucleotides line up with TRBD2. The receptor was derived from an adult woman who had mild COVID-19 (a few samples of this study predate the infection). Cell type and time point are not known. The CDR3: CASSPPSGSVYEQYF. Here the CDR3 DNA reads TGTGCCAGCTCACCACCAAGCGGGAGTGTCTACGAGCAGTACTTC.